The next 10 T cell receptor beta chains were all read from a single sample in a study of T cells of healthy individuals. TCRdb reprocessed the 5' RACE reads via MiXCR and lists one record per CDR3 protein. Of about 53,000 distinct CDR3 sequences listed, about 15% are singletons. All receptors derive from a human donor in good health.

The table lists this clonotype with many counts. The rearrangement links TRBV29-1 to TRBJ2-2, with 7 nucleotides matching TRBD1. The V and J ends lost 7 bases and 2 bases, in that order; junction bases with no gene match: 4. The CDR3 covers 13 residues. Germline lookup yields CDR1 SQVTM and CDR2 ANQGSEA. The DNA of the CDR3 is TGCAGCGCCCGACAGGGAAACACCGGGGAGCTGTTTTTT. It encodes CSARQGNTGELFF.

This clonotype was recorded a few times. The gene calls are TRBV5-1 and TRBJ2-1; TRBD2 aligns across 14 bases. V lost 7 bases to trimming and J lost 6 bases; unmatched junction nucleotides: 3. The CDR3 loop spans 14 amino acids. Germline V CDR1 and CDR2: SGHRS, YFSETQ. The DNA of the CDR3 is TGCGCCAGCCAGGGACTAGCGGGAGTCAATGAGCAGTTCTTC. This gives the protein CASQGLAGVNEQFF. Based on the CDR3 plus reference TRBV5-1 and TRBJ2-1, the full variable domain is KAGVTQTPRYLIKTRGQQVTLSCSPISGHRSVSWYQQTPGQGLQFLFEYFSETQRNKGNFPGRFSGRQFSNSRSEMNVSTLELGDSALYLCASQGLAGVNEQFFGPGTRLTVL.

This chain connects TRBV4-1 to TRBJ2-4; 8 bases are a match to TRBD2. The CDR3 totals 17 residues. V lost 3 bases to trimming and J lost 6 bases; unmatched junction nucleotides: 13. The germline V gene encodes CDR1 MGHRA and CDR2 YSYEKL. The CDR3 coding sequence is TGCGCCAGCAGCCAGAGGGGACTAGTGGGAGAGGTAAACATTCAGTACTTC. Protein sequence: CASSQRGLVGEVNIQYF.

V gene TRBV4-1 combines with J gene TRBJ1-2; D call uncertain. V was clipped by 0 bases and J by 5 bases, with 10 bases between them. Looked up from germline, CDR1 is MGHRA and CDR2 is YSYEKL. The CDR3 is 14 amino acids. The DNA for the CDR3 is TGCGCCAGCAGCCAAGATACAGAAGGGTATGGCTACACCTTC. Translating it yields CASSQDTEGYGYTF.

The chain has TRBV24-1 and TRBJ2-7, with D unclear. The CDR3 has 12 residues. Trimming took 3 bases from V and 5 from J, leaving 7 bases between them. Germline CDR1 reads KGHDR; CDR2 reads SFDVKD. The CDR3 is CATSDGGDEQYF. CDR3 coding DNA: TGTGCCACCAGTGATGGTGGGGACGAGCAGTACTTC.

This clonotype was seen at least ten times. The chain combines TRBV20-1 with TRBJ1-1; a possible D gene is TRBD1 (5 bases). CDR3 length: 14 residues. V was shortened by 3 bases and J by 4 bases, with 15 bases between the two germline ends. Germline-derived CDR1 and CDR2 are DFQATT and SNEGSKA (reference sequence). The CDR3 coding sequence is TGCAGTGCTAGTATCGCAGGGTTTGGCACTGAAGCTTTCTTT. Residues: CSASIAGFGTEAFF.

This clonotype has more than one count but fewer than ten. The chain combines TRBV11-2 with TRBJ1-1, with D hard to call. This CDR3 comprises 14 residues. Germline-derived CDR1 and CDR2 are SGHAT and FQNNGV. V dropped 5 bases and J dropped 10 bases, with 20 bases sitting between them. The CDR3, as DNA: TGTGCCAGCAGCCCATTCCCCGGCAGGTTTGGAGCTTTCTTT. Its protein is CASSPFPGRFGAFF.

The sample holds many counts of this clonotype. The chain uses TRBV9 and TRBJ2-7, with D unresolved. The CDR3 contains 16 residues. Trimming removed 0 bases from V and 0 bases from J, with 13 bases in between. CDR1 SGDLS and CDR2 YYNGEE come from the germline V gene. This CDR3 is CASSVAGSLASYEQYF. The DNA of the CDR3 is TGTGCCAGCAGCGTAGCAGGCAGCCTGGCCTCCTACGAGCAGTACTTC. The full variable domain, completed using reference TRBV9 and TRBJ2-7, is DSGVTQTPKHLITATGQRVTLRCSPRSGDLSVYWYQQSLDQGLQFLIQYYNGEERAKGNILERFSAQQFPDLHSELNLSSLELGDSALYFCASSVAGSLASYEQYFGPGTRLTVT.

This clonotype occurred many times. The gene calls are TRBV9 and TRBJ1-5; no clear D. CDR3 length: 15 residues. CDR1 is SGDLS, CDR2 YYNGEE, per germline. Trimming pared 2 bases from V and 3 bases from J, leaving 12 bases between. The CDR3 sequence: CASSVFGESNQPQHF. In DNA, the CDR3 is TGTGCCAGCAGCGTCTTTGGAGAGTCCAATCAGCCCCAGCATTTT. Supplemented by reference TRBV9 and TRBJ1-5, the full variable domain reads DSGVTQTPKHLITATGQRVTLRCSPRSGDLSVYWYQQSLDQGLQFLIQYYNGEERAKGNILERFSAQQFPDLHSELNLSSLELGDSALYFCASSVFGESNQPQHFGDGTRLSIL.

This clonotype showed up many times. The CDR3 bases are TGTGCCAGCAGCCCAACCCGGGACAAATTCTTC. Translation: CASSPTRDKFF. The chain carries TRBV3-2 and TRBJ2-1; the table calls TRBD1, which could not be checked here. TRBV3-2 is deemed a pseudogene. The CDR3 length is 11 residues.